Listed here is a single T cell receptor (beta chain). TCRdb reprocessed the RT-PCR reads with MiXCR, giving one entry per CDR3 protein. The data show around 23,000 distinct CDR3 sequences, about 30% seen once. This specimen belongs to a study of patients and donors after allogeneic stem cell transplantation. The CDR3 loop spans 15 amino acids. Germline V CDR1 and CDR2: MNHEY, SVGAGI. The ends were cut back, 5 bases at V and 0 bases at J, with 11 bases in the middle. The sample taken for sequencing was blood, either unsorted or a sorted T cell fraction (not recorded which). The chain employs TRBV6-5 and TRBJ2-1; D perhaps matches TRBD1 (5 bases). The TCR was taken from a human donor who was either an allogeneic HSCT recipient or a stem cell or donor lymphocyte infusion donor (not recorded which). It is not recorded whose cells these are; they may come from a transplant donor. The DNA of the CDR3 is TGTGCCAGCAGTCACGACAGCAGCTCCTACAATGAGCAGTTCTTC. It is translated as CASSHDSSSYNEQFF.